The present TCR beta chain was sequenced within a study of shared clonotypes between healthy human individuals. Study observations and caveats: Specimens sampled were limited to blood, with tissue repertoires likely differing.

Of note for this clone: Its antigen remains unidentified.

Sequenced by immunoSEQ multiplex PCR; TCRdb stores in-frame clones only, minus some. Of roughly 510,000 clones in the sample, nearly 80% were seen once. The sequenced sample was PBMCs. The sequence came from a middle-aged woman in good health. Some clones in this sample may be carry-over from other donors' samples.

CDR3 DNA: TGTGCCAGCAGTTTAAGGAGGGGGGGGTTAGAGACCCAGTACTTC. It is translated as CASSLRRGGLETQYF. The J gene is TRBJ2-5, the V gene TRBV27; maybe TRBD2 (7 bases). This CDR3 spans 15 amino acids. Per germline, CDR1 MNHEY and CDR2 SMNVEV (reference sequence). V gave up 2 bases and J gave up 4 bases, with 14 bases separating them.